This entry features one T cell receptor beta chain sequence. Trimming cost V 5 bases and J 4 bases; bases outside gene matches: 5. This CDR3 region has 16 residues. From germline, CDR1 is PRHDT and CDR2 FYEKMQ (reference sequence). The sample originates from a study of technical replicates of blood from a handful of donors. Here immunoSEQ multiplex PCR was the method, and the copy in TCRdb shows in-frame clones only, minus some. The sample lists tens of thousands of clones, 95% seen once, with about 0.26% in the top ten. Source material: T cells isolated from PBMCs. This TCR derives from a human donor in good health. The V and J genes are TRBV13 and TRBJ2-3; 14 positions agree with TRBD2. The DNA of the CDR3 is TGTGCCAGCAGCCCCCCGGGACTAGCGGGAGCAGATACGCAGTATTTT. It is translated as CASSPPGLAGADTQYF.